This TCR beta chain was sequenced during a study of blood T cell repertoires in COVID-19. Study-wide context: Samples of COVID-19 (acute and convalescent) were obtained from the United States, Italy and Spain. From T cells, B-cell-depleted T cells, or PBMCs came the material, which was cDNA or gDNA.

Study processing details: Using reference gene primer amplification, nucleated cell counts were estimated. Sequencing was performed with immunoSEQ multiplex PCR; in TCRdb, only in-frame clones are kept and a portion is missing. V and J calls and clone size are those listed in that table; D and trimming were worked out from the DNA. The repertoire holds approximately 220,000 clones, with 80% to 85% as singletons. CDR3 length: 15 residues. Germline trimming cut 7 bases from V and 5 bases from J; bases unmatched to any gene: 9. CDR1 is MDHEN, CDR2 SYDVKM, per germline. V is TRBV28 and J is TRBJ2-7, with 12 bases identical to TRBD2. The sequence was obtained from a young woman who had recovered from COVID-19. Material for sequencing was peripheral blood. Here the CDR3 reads CASNSGGLAGHEQYF. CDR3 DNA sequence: TGTGCCAGCAACTCGGGGGGACTAGCGGGCCACGAGCAGTACTTC.